Listed here are 16 T cell receptor beta chains from one sample, sequenced in a study of human T cells and chemical hapten exposure. Time point given: pre-sensitization, week 0. As for treatment: therapeutic diphenylcyclopropenone sensitization with weekly scalp DPC. MiXCR, applied by TCRdb to the RACE reads, yields one record per CDR3 protein. The sample lists tens of thousands of distinct CDR3 sequences; 8.5% to 10% were seen once. The sample in question was whole blood, obtained in connection with sensitization to the hapten diphenylcyclopropenone (DPC). Receptors originate from a woman in her thirties or forties with alopecia areata. Some clones in this sample may be carry-over from other donors' samples.

This clonotype was counted only a few times. CDR3 residues: CASSNPSGAGRSSYNSPLHF. In DNA, the CDR3 is TGTGCCAGCAGCAACCCCTCTGGGGCGGGAAGGAGCTCCTATAATTCACCCCTCCACTTT. The chain combines TRBV5-5 with TRBJ1-6, with D possibly TRBD1 on 5 matching bases. The CDR3 covers 20 residues. Trimming left V 4 bases short and J 0 bases short, with 23 bases between. Germline V CDR1 and CDR2: SGHKS, YYEKEE (reference sequence).

At least ten counts were recorded for this clonotype. This chain connects TRBV4-3 to TRBJ1-5; no clear D. Trimming shortened V by 1 base and J by 0 bases, and 13 bases separated the two germline ends. Per the germline V gene, CDR1 is LGHNA and CDR2 is YSLEER. The CDR3 length is 17 residues. As DNA, the CDR3 is TGCGCCAGCAGCCAAGGCCGGGGAGCCGGTAGCAATCAGCCCCAGCATTTT. The encoded protein is CASSQGRGAGSNQPQHF.

The CDR3 DNA reads as TGCAGTGCCCAAGGGCGGGGGACCCCCAATGAGCAGTTCTTC. This encodes CSAQGRGTPNEQFF. The chain has TRBV20-1 and TRBJ2-1; TRBD2 matches 7 bases. The CDR3 is made up of 14 amino acids. V shed 6 bases and J 6 bases; nucleotides not matched to a gene: 11. CDR1 and CDR2 from the germline V gene are DFQATT and SNEGSKA (reference sequence).

The sample holds many counts of this clonotype. V gene TRBV30 combines with J gene TRBJ2-3; D gene unclear. Trimming left V 1 base short and J 4 bases short, with 6 bases between. CDR1 is GTSNPN, CDR2 SVGIG, per germline (reference sequence). This CDR3 has 12 residues. CDR3 sequence: CAWSESADTQYF. CDR3 sequence (DNA): TGTGCCTGGAGTGAATCGGCAGATACGCAGTATTTT.

This clonotype has only a few counts. The chain recombines TRBV7-2 with TRBJ2-7, with D uncertain. V was trimmed by 1 base and J by 5 bases, leaving 9 bases between them. The CDR3 consists of 13 residues. Germline V gives CDR1 SGHTA, CDR2 FQGNSA. CDR3 protein: CASSLERRNEQYF. As DNA, the CDR3 is TGTGCCAGCAGCTTAGAACGTAGGAACGAGCAGTACTTC.

This clonotype was observed a handful of times. The chain employs TRBV21-1 and TRBJ2-3; the D call of TRBD1 is as the table states it, not checked on the DNA. TRBV21-1 is described as a pseudogene. The CDR3 runs to 16 residues. The CDR3 reads CASSIRRGTSTDTQYF. CDR3 DNA sequence: TGTGCCAGCAGCATTCGCAGGGGCACGAGCACAGATACGCAGTATTTT.

The V call is TRBV7-8, the J call TRBJ1-6; D is unresolved. Between the trimmed V and J ends, which lost 1 base and 7 bases, there was a span of 14 bases. The germline V gene encodes CDR1 SGHVS and CDR2 FQNEAQ. The CDR3 runs to 16 residues. The CDR3 sequence: CASSLGVRAGNSPLHF. Written as DNA, the CDR3 is TGTGCCAGCAGCTTAGGAGTGAGGGCCGGCAATTCACCCCTCCACTTT.

This clonotype was detected ten times or more. This sequence joins TRBV29-1 and TRBJ1-5; unclear D gene. Germline V gene sequence: CDR1 SQVTM, CDR2 ANQGSEA. V lost 2 bases and J lost 4, with 6 bases in between. This CDR3 contains 12 residues. This CDR3 reads CSVESPNQPQHF. The CDR3 region has the DNA TGCAGCGTTGAAAGTCCGAATCAGCCCCAGCATTTT.

Many counts were recorded for this clonotype. This chain uses TRBV7-9 with TRBJ1-1; D may be TRBD1 (5 bases). CDR3 length: 15 amino acids. V lost 4 bases and J 4 bases, leaving 16 bases between the germline ends. The germline V gene encodes CDR1 SEHNR and CDR2 FQNEAQ (reference sequence). CDR3 coding DNA: TGTGCCAGCAGCTGGGGGTTCGGACGTATCACTGAAGCTTTCTTT. Translation: CASSWGFGRITEAFF.

At least ten counts were recorded for this clonotype. V usage is TRBV24-1 and J usage is TRBJ2-3, with a weak D call TRBD1 (6 bases). The CDR3 length is 17 residues. Between the trimmed V and J ends, which lost 4 bases and 0 bases, there was a span of 16 bases. Looked up from germline, CDR1 is KGHDR and CDR2 is SFDVKD. The chain's CDR3 is CATSDPIGTLSTDTQYF. The CDR3, as DNA: TGTGCCACCAGTGACCCGATTGGGACACTGAGCACAGATACGCAGTATTTT.

This clonotype was picked up a small number of times. DNA of the CDR3: TGTGCCAGCAGCTTAGACCTCAGGGGCGGGGGAGAGACAGATACGCAGTATTTT. It translates to CASSLDLRGGGETDTQYF. The chain joins TRBV7-6 to TRBJ2-3; D is possibly TRBD2 (7 bases). Trimming shortened V by 1 base and J by 3 bases, and 20 bases separated the two germline ends. The germline CDR1 and CDR2 sequences are SGHVS and FNYEAQ. The CDR3 covers 18 residues.

J is TRBJ1-4 and V is TRBV4-3, with a possible D match to TRBD1 (6 bases). CDR1 is LGHNA, CDR2 YSLEER, per germline. The CDR3 sequence is 15 residues long. Trimming stripped 4 bases from V and 5 bases from J, with 14 bases between. The CDR3 here is CASSLITGRNEKLFF. CDR3 sequence (DNA): TGCGCCAGCAGCCTAATAACAGGGAGAAATGAAAAACTGTTTTTT.

This clonotype was seen only a few times. The rearrangement links TRBV28 to TRBJ2-1; 8 nucleotides match TRBD1. Germline V gives CDR1 MDHEN, CDR2 SYDVKM. The CDR3 covers 17 residues. Unmatched junction bases numbered 15, after V lost 3 bases and J lost 8 bases. The CDR3 loop reads CASSFGMAGGRDDEQFF. Here the CDR3 DNA reads TGTGCCAGCAGTTTTGGCATGGCAGGGGGCCGGGACGATGAGCAGTTCTTC. The variable domain in full, with the rest retrieved from reference TRBV28 and TRBJ2-1, is DVKVTQSSRYLVKRTGEKVFLECVQDMDHENMFWYRQDPGLGLRLIYFSYDVKMKEKGDIPEGYSVSREKKERFSLILESASTNQTSMYLCASSFGMAGGRDDEQFFGPGTRLTVL.

Many counts were recorded for this clonotype. The V call is TRBV7-6, the J call TRBJ1-5, with TRBD1 identical over 7 bases. The CDR3 sequence is 12 residues long. The J segment lost 9 bases and the V segment lost 3 bases, leaving 2 bases of the junction unmatched. Germline loops: CDR1 SGHVS, CDR2 FNYEAQ. For the CDR3, the DNA is TGTGCCAGCAGCTTGACAGGGAGGCCCCAGCATTTT. Translating it yields CASSLTGRPQHF. Filled out from reference TRBV7-6 and TRBJ1-5, the complete variable domain reads GAGVSQSPRYKVTKRGQDVALRCDPISGHVSLYWYRQALGQGPEFLTYFNYEAQQDKSGLPNDRFSAERPEGSISTLTIQRTEQRDSAMYRCASSLTGRPQHFGDGTRLSIL.

The V call is TRBV30, the J call TRBJ1-2; D might be TRBD1 (5 bases). CDR3 length: 15 residues. Germline CDR1 reads GTSNPN; CDR2 reads SVGIG (reference sequence). Trimming took off 3 bases at V and 7 bases at J, with 21 bases between the two ends. In DNA, the CDR3 is TGTGCCTGGAGCCCAGGGACGGTCCCCCTGCTTGGCTACACCTTC. Its protein product is CAWSPGTVPLLGYTF. Based on the CDR3 plus reference TRBV30 and TRBJ1-2, the full variable domain is SQTIHQWPATLVQPVGSPLSLECTVEGTSNPNLYWYRQAAGRGLQLLFYSVGIGQISSEVPQNLSASRPQDRQFILSSKKLLLSDSGFYLCAWSPGTVPLLGYTFGSGTRLTVV.

The gene calls are TRBV7-6 and TRBJ1-1; TRBD1 matches at 8 bases. Trimming took 5 bases from V and 6 from J; bases not matched to a gene: 5. This CDR3 is built from 13 residues. Germline V CDR1 and CDR2: SGHVS, FNYEAQ. CDR3 nucleotides: TGTGCCAGCAGCCTCGGACAGGGCGCTGAAGCTTTCTTT. This codes for CASSLGQGAEAFF.